These 21 T cell receptor beta chains originate from one sample sequenced in a study of blood T cell repertoires in COVID-19. TCRdb keeps only in-frame clones here, not all; method: immunoSEQ multiplex PCR. The sample carries around 140,000 clones, roughly 88% recorded once. What was sequenced was peripheral blood. The receptors were gathered from a human donor in a cohort sampled during active COVID-19.

Written as DNA, the CDR3 is TGCAGCGTTGAAGGGGAGGCCGTCCCGGGCACTGAAGCTTTCTTT. Translation gives CSVEGEAVPGTEAFF. The chain has TRBV29-1 and TRBJ1-1; no clear D gene. V lost 1 base and J lost 4, with 16 bases in between. Germline V gene sequence: CDR1 SQVTM, CDR2 ANQGSEA. The CDR3 length is 15 residues.

The genes are TRBV6-5 and TRBJ2-7, with D possibly being TRBD2 (7 bases). The CDR3 is made up of 15 amino acids. The germline V gene encodes CDR1 MNHEY and CDR2 SVGAGI. V dropped 2 bases and J dropped 2 bases, with 13 bases sitting between them. CDR3 amino acids: CASSYRRGPTYEQYF. CDR3 in DNA: TGTGCCAGCAGTTACCGGCGGGGGCCGACCTACGAGCAGTACTTC.

The rearrangement joins TRBV27 to TRBJ2-1; 14 nucleotides align to TRBD2. The V segment lost 7 bases and the J segment 3 bases; nucleotides outside the gene matches: 14. Germline lookup yields CDR1 MNHEY and CDR2 SMNVEV (reference sequence). The CDR3 is 19 residues long. DNA for the CDR3: TGTGCCAGCACCGATTCGGGACTAGCGGGGGTCTTTGGCTACAATGAGCAGTTCTTC. It is translated as CASTDSGLAGVFGYNEQFF.

This clone is a singleton in its sample. The V gene is TRBV19, the J gene TRBJ2-7, with 9 bases lining up with TRBD2. The CDR3 runs to 15 residues. Germline V gene data show CDR1 as LNHDA and CDR2 as SQIVND (reference sequence). Losses at the gene ends were 1 base for V and 2 bases for J; bases not matched to a gene: 3. The CDR3 coding sequence is TGTGCCAGTAGTATAGCAGCGGGGGGAACCTACGAGCAGTACTTC. Its translation: CASSIAAGGTYEQYF.

The V gene is TRBV3-1 (or the pseudogene TRBV3-2), the J gene TRBJ2-1; 8 positions agree with TRBD1. Losses at the gene ends were 6 bases for V and 6 bases for J; bases not matched to a gene: 10. CDR1 LGHDT and CDR2 YNNKEL come from the germline V gene (reference sequence). The CDR3 has 15 amino acids. The CDR3 protein is CASSRRDRPLNEQFF. In DNA form, the CDR3 reads TGTGCCAGCAGTCGCCGGGACAGGCCTCTCAATGAGCAGTTCTTC.

This chain connects TRBV11-2 to TRBJ2-1, with 14 bases identical to TRBD2. This CDR3 has 15 residues. Germline CDR1 is SGHAT and CDR2 is FQNNGV. V was pared by 5 bases and J by 5 bases, with 2 bases of the junction left unmatched. The CDR3 spells CASSPGLAGDNEQFF. As DNA, the CDR3 is TGTGCCAGCAGCCCGGGACTAGCGGGGGACAATGAGCAGTTCTTC.

J is TRBJ2-1 and V is TRBV11-3; 8 bases match TRBD2. This CDR3 contains 17 residues. The germline V gene encodes CDR1 SGHNT and CDR2 YENEEA. Losses at the gene ends were 1 base for V and 6 bases for J; bases not matched to a gene: 11. The DNA for the CDR3 is TGTGCCAGCAGCTTAGGGCCACGGGGGGGGCGTGTCAATGAGCAGTTCTTC. Amino acids: CASSLGPRGGRVNEQFF.

This clone appeared a single time. The gene calls are TRBV5-1 and TRBJ1-4; a weak D match, TRBD1 (5 bases). Germline V gives CDR1 SGHRS, CDR2 YFSETQ. V was clipped by 3 bases and J by 7 bases, with 10 bases between them. The CDR3 runs 13 residues. As DNA, the CDR3 is TGCGCCAGCAGCTACGGGACTGCTGAAAAACTGTTTTTT. It codes for CASSYGTAEKLFF.

This chain links TRBV5-1 with TRBJ2-2; 9 bases are shared with TRBD1. V gave up 4 bases and J gave up 6 bases; unmatched junction bases: 10. Germline values: CDR1 SGHRS, CDR2 YFSETQ. The length of the CDR3 is 16 residues. CDR3 in DNA: TGCGCCAGCAGCGTGGGGACAGGGCTATATGCCGGGGAGCTGTTTTTT. It yields the protein CASSVGTGLYAGELFF.

The rearrangement joins TRBV7-9 to TRBJ2-4, with 7 bases matching TRBD1. In germline, CDR1 is SEHNR, CDR2 FQNEAQ (reference sequence). This CDR3 is 16 amino acids long. V gave up 5 bases and J gave up 3 bases; unmatched junction bases: 10. CDR3 sequence reads: CASSPRGMWDKNIQYF. The DNA of the CDR3 is TGTGCCAGCAGCCCCAGGGGGATGTGGGACAAAAACATTCAGTACTTC.

V gene TRBV27 combines with J gene TRBJ1-6; no clear D gene. CDR3 size: 14 residues. CDR1 MNHEY and CDR2 SMNVEV come from the germline V gene (reference sequence). Between the trimmed V and J ends, which lost 4 bases and 7 bases, there was a span of 11 bases. For the CDR3, the DNA is TGTGCCAGCAGTTCCCCGGGGAGAAATTCACCCCTCCACTTT. Translated, it gives CASSSPGRNSPLHF.

V gene TRBV3-1 (or the pseudogene TRBV3-2) combines with J gene TRBJ1-3; D is possibly TRBD1 (6 bases). Germline CDR1 is LGHDT and CDR2 is YNNKEL (reference sequence). The CDR3 covers 15 residues. V lost 5 bases to trimming and J lost 7 bases, with 18 bases between them. The CDR3 DNA reads as TGTGCCAGCAGCTATGGACAGACCTTGGTGAACACCATATATTTT. As protein: CASSYGQTLVNTIYF.

A single count supports this clone. This rearrangement joins TRBV6-2 or TRBV6-3 to TRBJ2-4, with 8 bases that match TRBD2. CDR1 is MNHEY, CDR2 SVGEGT, per germline. V trimming: 5 bases; J trimming: 7 bases; junction bases outside the gene matches: 7. This CDR3 contains 14 residues. The CDR3, as DNA: TGTGCCAGCAGTCCCCCCAGCGGGGGTAACATTCAGTACTTC. Translating gives CASSPPSGGNIQYF.

This clone was found once. This chain uses TRBV5-6 with TRBJ2-7; D is ambiguous. CDR1 is SGHDT and CDR2 is YYEEEE in the germline V gene. With 0 bases removed from V and 2 bases from J, the gap between germline ends came to 9 bases. The CDR3 sequence is 14 residues long. CDR3 coding DNA: TGTGCCAGCAGCTTGGTAGCAGCCGCCTACGAGCAGTACTTC. Amino acids: CASSLVAAAYEQYF.

V gene TRBV6-1 combines with J gene TRBJ2-1, with D possibly TRBD2 on 6 matching bases. The germline V gene has CDR1 MNHNS and CDR2 SASEGT. V was clipped by 3 bases and J by 4 bases, with 16 bases between them. This CDR3 has 16 residues. The CDR3 protein is CASSEEGRRGYNEQFF. The CDR3 DNA is TGTGCCAGCAGTGAGGAGGGCCGCCGAGGTTACAATGAGCAGTTCTTC.

This clone has a single count. This chain connects TRBV5-1 to TRBJ2-2; no clear D gene. Trimming removed 6 bases from V and 5 bases from J, with 14 bases in between. This CDR3 comprises 14 residues. Germline V lookup: CDR1 SGHRS, CDR2 YFSETQ. The CDR3: CASKNSRKTGELFF. The DNA of the CDR3 is TGCGCCAGCAAGAACAGCCGAAAAACCGGGGAGCTGTTTTTT.

CDR3 bases: TGTGCCAGTAGTTTCCGTGACTCCGGGGCCAACGTCCTGACTTTC. It codes for CASSFRDSGANVLTF. V gene TRBV19 combines with J gene TRBJ2-6; D unclear. V shed 5 bases and J shed 4 bases, with 12 bases lying between them. CDR3 size: 15 residues. Germline V CDR1 and CDR2: LNHDA, SQIVND (reference sequence).

This chain connects TRBV5-1 to TRBJ2-3, with 7 bases that match TRBD2. Germline V gene data show CDR1 as SGHRS and CDR2 as YFSETQ. Losses at the gene ends were 6 bases for V and 4 bases for J; bases not matched to a gene: 5. The CDR3 has 13 amino acids. CDR3 DNA sequence: TGCGCCAGCAACCGGGCGGGGGCAGATACGCAGTATTTT. Encoded protein: CASNRAGADTQYF.

V gene TRBV6-2 or TRBV6-3 combines with J gene TRBJ1-5; tentative D call: TRBD1 (6 bases). CDR3 size: 13 residues. From germline, CDR1 is MNHEY and CDR2 SVGEGT. The V end was cut by 2 bases, the J end by 7 bases, with 9 bases between. The CDR3 here is CASSYGRGQPQHF. CDR3 DNA: TGTGCCAGCAGTTACGGCAGGGGCCAGCCCCAGCATTTT.

The genes are TRBV12-3 or TRBV12-4 and TRBJ1-5; D unclear. The CDR3 has 11 amino acids. V gave up 7 bases and J gave up 9 bases, with 10 bases separating them. CDR3 sequence reads: CASTAGGPQHF. CDR3 nucleotides: TGTGCCAGCACCGCCGGAGGGCCCCAGCATTTT.

The chain carries TRBV7-8 and TRBJ1-1; maybe TRBD1 (6 bases). Trimming left V 6 bases short and J 1 base short, with 21 bases between. Germline V gene data show CDR1 as SGHVS and CDR2 as FQNEAQ. CDR3 length: 17 amino acids. CDR3 DNA sequence: TGTGCCAGCAGTCCATCGAGAGGGGGACGGTGGAACACTGAAGCTTTCTTT. Translating it yields CASSPSRGGRWNTEAFF.